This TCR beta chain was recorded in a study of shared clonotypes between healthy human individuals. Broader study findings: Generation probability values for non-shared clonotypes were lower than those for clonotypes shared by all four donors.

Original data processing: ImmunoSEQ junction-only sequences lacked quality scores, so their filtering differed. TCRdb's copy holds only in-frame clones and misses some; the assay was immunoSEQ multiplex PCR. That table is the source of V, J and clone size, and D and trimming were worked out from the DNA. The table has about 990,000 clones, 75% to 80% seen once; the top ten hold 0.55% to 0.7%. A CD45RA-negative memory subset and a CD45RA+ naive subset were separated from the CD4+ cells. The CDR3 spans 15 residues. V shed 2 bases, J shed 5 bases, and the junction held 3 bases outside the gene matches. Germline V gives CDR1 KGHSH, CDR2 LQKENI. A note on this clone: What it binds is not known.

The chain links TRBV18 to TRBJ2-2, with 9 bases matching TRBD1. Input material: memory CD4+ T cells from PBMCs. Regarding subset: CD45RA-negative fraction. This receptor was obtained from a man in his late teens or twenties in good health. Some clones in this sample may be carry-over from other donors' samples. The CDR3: CASSPGTGWTGELFF. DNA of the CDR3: TGTGCCAGCTCACCAGGGACAGGGTGGACCGGGGAGCTGTTTTTT.